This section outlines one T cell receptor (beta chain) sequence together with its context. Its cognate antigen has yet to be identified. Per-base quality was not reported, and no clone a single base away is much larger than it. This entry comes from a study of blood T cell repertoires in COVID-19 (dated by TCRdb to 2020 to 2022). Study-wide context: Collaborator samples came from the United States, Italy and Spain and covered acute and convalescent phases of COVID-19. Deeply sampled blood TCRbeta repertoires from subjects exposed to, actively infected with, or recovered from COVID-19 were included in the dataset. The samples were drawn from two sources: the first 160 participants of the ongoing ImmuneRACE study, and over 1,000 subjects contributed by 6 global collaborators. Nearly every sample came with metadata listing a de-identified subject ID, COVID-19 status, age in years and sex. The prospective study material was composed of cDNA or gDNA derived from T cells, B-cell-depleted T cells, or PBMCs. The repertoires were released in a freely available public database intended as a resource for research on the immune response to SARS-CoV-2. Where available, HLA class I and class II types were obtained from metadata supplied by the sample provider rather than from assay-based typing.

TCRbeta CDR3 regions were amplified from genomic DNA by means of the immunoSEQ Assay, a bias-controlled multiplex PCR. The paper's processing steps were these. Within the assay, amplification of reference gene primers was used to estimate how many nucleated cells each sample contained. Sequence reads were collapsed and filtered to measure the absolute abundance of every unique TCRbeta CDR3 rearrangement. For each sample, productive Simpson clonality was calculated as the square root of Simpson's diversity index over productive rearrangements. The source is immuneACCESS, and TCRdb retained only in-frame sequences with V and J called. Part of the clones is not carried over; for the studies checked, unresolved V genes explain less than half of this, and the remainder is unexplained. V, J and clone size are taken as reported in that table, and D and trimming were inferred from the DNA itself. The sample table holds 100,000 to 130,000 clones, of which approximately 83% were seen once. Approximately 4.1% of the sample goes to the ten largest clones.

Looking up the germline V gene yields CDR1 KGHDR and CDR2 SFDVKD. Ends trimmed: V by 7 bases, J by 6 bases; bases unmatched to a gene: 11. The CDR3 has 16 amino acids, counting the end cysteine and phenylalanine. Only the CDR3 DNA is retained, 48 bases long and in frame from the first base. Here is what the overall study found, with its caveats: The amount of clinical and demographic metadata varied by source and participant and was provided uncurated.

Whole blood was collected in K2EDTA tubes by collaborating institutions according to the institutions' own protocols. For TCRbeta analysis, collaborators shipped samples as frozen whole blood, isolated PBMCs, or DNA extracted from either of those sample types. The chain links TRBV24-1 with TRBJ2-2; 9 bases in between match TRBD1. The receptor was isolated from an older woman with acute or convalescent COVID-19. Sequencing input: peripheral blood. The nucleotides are TGTGCCACCAGCTCGGGACAGGGCTTAGTTGCCGGGGAGCTGTTTTTT. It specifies CATSSGQGLVAGELFF.